One sample yielded the 15 T cell receptor beta chains listed below, sequenced in a study of T-cell memory formation after mild COVID-19. TCRdb passed the 5' RACE reads through MiXCR, listing each CDR3 protein once. The table has over 250,000 distinct CDR3 sequences, 15% to 20% seen once. Sequencing input: PBMCs or a T cell subset sorted from them (not recorded which). All receptors come from a young man who had mild COVID-19 (a few samples of this study predate the infection). Cell type and time point are not known.

The CDR3 reads CASWTGGQETQYF. In nucleotides, the CDR3 is TGTGCCAGCTGGACTGGTGGCCAAGAGACCCAGTACTTC. V and J are TRBV6-5 and TRBJ2-5, with TRBD2 as a possible D gene (5 bases). CDR3 length: 13 residues. Germline values: CDR1 MNHEY, CDR2 SVGAGI. V was clipped by 8 bases and J by 1 base, with 11 bases between them.

Only a few counts were recorded for this clonotype. CDR3 sequence reads: CAAGLGSGANVLTF. The CDR3 DNA reads as TGCGCCGCGGGACTGGGCTCTGGGGCCAACGTCCTGACTTTC. V and J are TRBV4-1 and TRBJ2-6; tentative D call: TRBD2 (6 bases). The CDR3 runs to 14 residues. The V and J ends lost 11 bases and 0 bases respectively, with 11 bases between them. The germline CDR1 and CDR2 sequences are MGHRA and YSYEKL.

The chain joins TRBV4-1 to TRBJ2-7; 7 bases match TRBD2. Germline V lookup: CDR1 MGHRA, CDR2 YSYEKL. The trim removed 1 base at V and 0 bases at J, leaving 3 bases unmatched. CDR3 length: 15 residues. The CDR3 sequence is CASSQVGGSSYEQYV. The CDR3 nucleotides read TGCGCCAGCAGCCAAGTAGGCGGGAGCTCCTACGAGCAGTACGTC.

At least ten counts were recorded for this clonotype. Here the CDR3 reads CASSQKGRAGENEQYF. The CDR3 DNA follows: TGCGCCAGCAGCCAAAAGGGACGGGCAGGGGAGAACGAGCAGTACTTC. The chain links TRBV4-1 to TRBJ2-7; TRBD1 might be the D (6 bases). The CDR3 contains 16 residues. Germline lookup yields CDR1 MGHRA and CDR2 YSYEKL. The V and J ends lost 2 bases and 5 bases respectively, with 19 bases between them.

This clonotype came up a few times. CDR3 protein: CASSQEGQGRQETQYF. In nucleotides, the CDR3 is TGCGCCAGCAGCCAGGAGGGACAGGGAAGGCAAGAGACCCAGTACTTC. This chain joins TRBV4-1 and TRBJ2-5; TRBD1 matches at 9 bases. The V gene end was trimmed by 3 bases and the J gene end by 2 bases; junction bases not matched to a gene: 7. Germline values: CDR1 MGHRA, CDR2 YSYEKL. There are 16 residues in the CDR3.

The chain links TRBV5-1 to TRBJ1-5; D is undetermined. CDR1 is SGHRS, CDR2 YFSETQ, per germline. The CDR3 totals 16 residues. V was clipped by 2 bases and J by 3 bases, with 15 bases between them. The CDR3 DNA reads TGCGCCAGCAGCTTCCACCCTGTGGGGATCAATCAGCCCCAGCATTTT. It specifies CASSFHPVGINQPQHF. Drawing the rest from reference TRBV5-1 and TRBJ1-5, the complete variable domain is KAGVTQTPRYLIKTRGQQVTLSCSPISGHRSVSWYQQTPGQGLQFLFEYFSETQRNKGNFPGRFSGRQFSNSRSEMNVSTLELGDSALYLCASSFHPVGINQPQHFGDGTRLSIL.

This clonotype was picked up many times. The chain employs TRBV4-3 and TRBJ1-5; tentatively, D is TRBD1 (5 bases). The V end was cut by 1 base, the J end by 1 base, with 17 bases between. CDR3 length: 18 residues. CDR1 LGHNA and CDR2 YSLEER come from the germline V gene. The CDR3, as DNA: TGCGCCAGCAGCCAAGTAAGGGGTAAGGTACAGAGCAATCAGCCCCAGCATTTT. Translated, it gives CASSQVRGKVQSNQPQHF.

This clonotype was counted a few times. This chain joins TRBV20-1 and TRBJ1-1; 9 bases map to TRBD1. The V gene end was trimmed by 1 base and the J gene end by 1 base; junction bases not matched to a gene: 7. The CDR3 covers 16 residues. Germline-derived CDR1 and CDR2 are DFQATT and SNEGSKA (reference sequence). The CDR3 DNA reads TGCAGTGCTAGAGGCCGCTGGGACAGGGAGAACACTGAAGCTTTCTTT. The encoded protein is CSARGRWDRENTEAFF.

V is TRBV5-1 and J is TRBJ1-2; D remains unclear. The CDR3 contains 15 residues. V lost 4 bases, J lost 2 bases, and 15 bases lay in between. Germline V lookup: CDR1 SGHRS, CDR2 YFSETQ. The CDR3 spells CASSLMVGGNYGYTF. CDR3 nucleotide sequence: TGCGCCAGCAGCCTGATGGTGGGCGGAAACTATGGCTACACCTTC.

This clonotype showed up just a few times. The rearrangement uses TRBV5-1 and TRBJ2-3, with TRBD1 identical over 8 bases. This CDR3 contains 17 residues. The V segment lost 2 bases and the J segment 3 bases; nucleotides outside the gene matches: 11. Germline V lookup: CDR1 SGHRS, CDR2 YFSETQ. CDR3 amino acids: CASSFPKGDRRTDTQYF. CDR3 nucleotides: TGCGCCAGCAGCTTCCCCAAAGGGGACAGGAGGACAGATACGCAGTATTTT.

A few counts support this clonotype. The chain combines TRBV20-1 with TRBJ1-5; D perhaps matches TRBD1 (6 bases). From germline, CDR1 is DFQATT and CDR2 SNEGSKA (reference sequence). Trimming removed 0 bases at V and 5 bases at J, with 17 bases between. This CDR3 is built from 16 residues. The CDR3: CSARDSRGGRDQPQHF. As DNA, the CDR3 is TGCAGTGCTAGAGATAGTAGAGGGGGGCGCGATCAGCCCCAGCATTTT.

This clonotype was detected only a few times. V is TRBV7-3 and J is TRBJ1-1, with D uncertain. This CDR3 comprises 13 residues. V lost 5 bases and J 3 bases, leaving 10 bases between the germline ends. Looked up from germline, CDR1 is SGHTA and CDR2 is FQGTGA. The CDR3 bases are TGTGCCAGCAGCCCCGGGCCGTACACTGAAGCTTTCTTT. It translates to CASSPGPYTEAFF.

The J gene is TRBJ2-2, the V gene TRBV7-9; D gene uncertain. With 7 bases removed from V and 0 bases from J, the gap between germline ends came to 15 bases. The germline gives CDR1 SEHNR, CDR2 FQNEAQ (reference sequence). The CDR3 extends over 16 amino acids. CDR3 sequence: CASTLRPGTNTGELFF. The CDR3, as DNA: TGTGCCAGCACCCTCCGGCCCGGTACGAACACCGGGGAGCTGTTTTTT.

The chain combines TRBV25-1 with TRBJ2-3, with D hard to call. V lost 1 base, J lost 0 bases, and 8 bases lay in between. Germline CDR1 and CDR2: MGHDK and SYGVNS. The CDR3 length is 15 residues. The CDR3 reads CASSESATSTDTQYF. CDR3 DNA sequence: TGTGCCAGCAGTGAATCCGCAACTAGCACAGATACGCAGTATTTT.

This clonotype was seen many times. The chain combines TRBV5-1 with TRBJ1-1, with 7 bases lining up with TRBD1. V was clipped by 0 bases and J by 11 bases; unmatched bases: 10. Germline CDR1 reads SGHRS; CDR2 reads YFSETQ. The CDR3 covers 14 residues. The CDR3 spells CASSLGLQTGMAFF. DNA of the CDR3: TGCGCCAGCAGCTTGGGCCTCCAGACAGGGATGGCTTTCTTT. The variable domain in full, with the rest retrieved from reference TRBV5-1 and TRBJ1-1, is KAGVTQTPRYLIKTRGQQVTLSCSPISGHRSVSWYQQTPGQGLQFLFEYFSETQRNKGNFPGRFSGRQFSNSRSEMNVSTLELGDSALYLCASSLGLQTGMAFFGQGTRLTVV.